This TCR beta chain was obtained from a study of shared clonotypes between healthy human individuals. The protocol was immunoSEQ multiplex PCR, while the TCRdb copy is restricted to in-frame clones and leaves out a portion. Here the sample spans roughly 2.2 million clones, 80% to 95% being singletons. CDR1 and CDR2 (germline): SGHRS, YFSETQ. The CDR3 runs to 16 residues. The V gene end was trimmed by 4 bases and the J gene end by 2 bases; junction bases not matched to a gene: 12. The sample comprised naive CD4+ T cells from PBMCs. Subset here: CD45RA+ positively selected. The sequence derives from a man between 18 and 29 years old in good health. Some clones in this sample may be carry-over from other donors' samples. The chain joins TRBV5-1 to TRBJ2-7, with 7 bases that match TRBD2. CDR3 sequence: CASSPGASGLTYEQYF. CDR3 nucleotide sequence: TGCGCCAGCAGCCCTGGAGCTAGCGGATTAACCTACGAGCAGTACTTC.